This entry concerns a single T cell receptor beta chain. Being one base from a much bigger clone, this may be a read error. This table comes from immunoSEQ multiplex PCR, and its TCRdb copy is limited to in-frame clones, with some not included. The table shows about 480,000 clones, with about 91% occurring only once. This entry is derived from a study of blood T cell repertoires in COVID-19. V dropped 3 bases and J dropped 7 bases, with 9 bases sitting between them. Germline CDR1 reads SNHLY; CDR2 reads FYNNEI. This CDR3 spans 12 amino acids. The rearrangement uses TRBV2 and TRBJ1-2, with a tentative D call TRBD1 (6 bases). Material for sequencing was peripheral blood. The receptor was isolated from a man younger than 35 with COVID-19, enrolled during active disease. CDR3 sequence (DNA): TGTGCCAGCAGTGATCCCAGGGGTGGCTACACCTTC. It specifies CASSDPRGGYTF.